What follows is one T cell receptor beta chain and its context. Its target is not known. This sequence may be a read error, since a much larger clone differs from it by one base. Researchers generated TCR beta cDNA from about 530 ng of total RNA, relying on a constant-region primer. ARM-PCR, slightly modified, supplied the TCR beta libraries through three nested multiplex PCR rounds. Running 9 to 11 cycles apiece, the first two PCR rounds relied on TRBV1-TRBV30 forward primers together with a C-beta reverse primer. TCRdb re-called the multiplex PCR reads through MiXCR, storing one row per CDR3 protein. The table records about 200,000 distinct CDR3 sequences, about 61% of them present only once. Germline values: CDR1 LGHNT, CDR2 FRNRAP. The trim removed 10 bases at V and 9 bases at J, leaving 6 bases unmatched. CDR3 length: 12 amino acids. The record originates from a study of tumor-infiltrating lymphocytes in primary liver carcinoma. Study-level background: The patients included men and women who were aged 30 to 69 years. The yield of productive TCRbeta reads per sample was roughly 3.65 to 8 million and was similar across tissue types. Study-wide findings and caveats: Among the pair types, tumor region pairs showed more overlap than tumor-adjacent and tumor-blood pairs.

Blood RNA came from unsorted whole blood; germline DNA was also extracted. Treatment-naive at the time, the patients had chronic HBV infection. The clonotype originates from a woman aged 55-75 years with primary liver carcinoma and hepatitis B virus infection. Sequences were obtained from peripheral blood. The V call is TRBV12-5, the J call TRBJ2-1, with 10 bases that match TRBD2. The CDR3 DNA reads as TGTGCTAACGGACTAGCGGACAGTGAGCAGTTCTTC. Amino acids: CANGLADSEQFF.